The text below deals with one T cell receptor (beta chain). Its antigen remains unknown. Each of the donors was a healthy bone marrow donor. This specimen belongs to a study of cytomegalovirus exposure and HLA in healthy donors. The study, taken as a whole, reports: Sequencing depth across donors, presence/absence analyses assumed, was roughly uniform. A few V segments could not be told apart, such as TRBV6-2 and TRBV6-3, and were left out. Links to common viral pathogens appeared, in a later analysis, for several of the most significant clusters.

In the PCR, 60 Vbeta and 13 Jbeta primers were used. Clones were sequenced by immunoSEQ multiplex PCR, and TCRdb holds only the in-frame ones, with some missing. The data show some 44,000 clones, roughly 87% seen once. In germline, CDR1 is SGHDN, CDR2 FVKESK. J gave up 0 bases and V 0 bases, and 11 bases lay outside the gene matches. The CDR3 is 21 residues long. This chain joins TRBV14 and TRBJ2-1; 13 bases line up with TRBD2. Sequencing was carried out using PBMCs. This receptor was identified in a woman in her forties in good health and CMV-seropositive. The CDR3 DNA reads as TGTGCCAGCAGCCAAGATCGGGGGACTAGCGGGACACCGAGCTCCTACAATGAGCAGTTCTTC. This gives the protein CASSQDRGTSGTPSSYNEQFF.